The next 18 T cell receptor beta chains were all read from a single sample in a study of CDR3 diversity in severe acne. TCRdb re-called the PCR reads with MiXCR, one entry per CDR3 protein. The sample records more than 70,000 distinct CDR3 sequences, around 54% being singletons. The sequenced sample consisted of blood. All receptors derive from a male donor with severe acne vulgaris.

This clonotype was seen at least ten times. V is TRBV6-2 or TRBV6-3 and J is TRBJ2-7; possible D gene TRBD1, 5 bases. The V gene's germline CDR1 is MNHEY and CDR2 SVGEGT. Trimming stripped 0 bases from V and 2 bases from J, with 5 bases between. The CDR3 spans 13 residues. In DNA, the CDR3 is TGTGCCAGCAGTTACTCGGACACCTACGAGCAGTACTTC. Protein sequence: CASSYSDTYEQYF.

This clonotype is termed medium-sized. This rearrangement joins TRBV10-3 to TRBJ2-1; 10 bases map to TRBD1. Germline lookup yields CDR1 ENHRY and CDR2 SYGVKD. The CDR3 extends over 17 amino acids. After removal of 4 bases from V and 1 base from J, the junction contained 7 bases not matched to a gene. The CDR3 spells CAISGTTGGQSYNEQFF. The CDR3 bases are TGTGCCATCAGTGGAACGACAGGGGGCCAATCCTACAATGAGCAGTTCTTC.

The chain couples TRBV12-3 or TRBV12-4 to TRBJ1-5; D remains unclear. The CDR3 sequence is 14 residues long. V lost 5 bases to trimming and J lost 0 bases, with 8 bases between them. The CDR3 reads CASSPNPSNQPQHF. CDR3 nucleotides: TGTGCCAGCAGTCCGAACCCTAGCAATCAGCCCCAGCATTTT.

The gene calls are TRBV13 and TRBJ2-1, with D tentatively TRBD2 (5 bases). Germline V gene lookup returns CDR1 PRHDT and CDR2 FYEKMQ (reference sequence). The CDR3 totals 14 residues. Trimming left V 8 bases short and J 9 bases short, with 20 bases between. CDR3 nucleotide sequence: TGTGCCAGCCGACCGCGAATCGTTGGGAGTGAGCAGTTCTTC. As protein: CASRPRIVGSEQFF. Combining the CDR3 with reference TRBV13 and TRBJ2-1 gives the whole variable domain AAGVIQSPRHLIKEKRETATLKCYPIPRHDTVYWYQQGPGQDPQFLISFYEKMQSDKGSIPDRFSAQQFSDYHSELNMSSLELGDSALYFCASRPRIVGSEQFFGPGTRLTVL.

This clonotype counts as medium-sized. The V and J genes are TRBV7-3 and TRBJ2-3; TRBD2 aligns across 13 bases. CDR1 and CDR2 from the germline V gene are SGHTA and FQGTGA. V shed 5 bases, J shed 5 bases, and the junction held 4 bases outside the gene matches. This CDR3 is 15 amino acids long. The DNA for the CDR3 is TGTGCCAGCAGCACAACTAGCGGGAGGGGAGATACGCAGTATTTT. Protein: CASSTTSGRGDTQYF. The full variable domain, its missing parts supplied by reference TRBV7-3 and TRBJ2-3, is GAGVSQTPSNKVTEKGKYVELRCDPISGHTALYWYRQSLGQGPEFLIYFQGTGAADDSGLPNDRFFAVRPEGSVSTLKIQRTERGDSAVYLCASSTTSGRGDTQYFGPGTRLTVL.

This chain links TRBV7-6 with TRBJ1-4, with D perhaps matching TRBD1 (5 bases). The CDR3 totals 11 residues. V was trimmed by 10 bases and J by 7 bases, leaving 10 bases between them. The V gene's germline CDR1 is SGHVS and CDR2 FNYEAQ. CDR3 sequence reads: CATRVGEKLFF. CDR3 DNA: TGTGCCACCAGGGTTGGTGAAAAACTGTTTTTT.

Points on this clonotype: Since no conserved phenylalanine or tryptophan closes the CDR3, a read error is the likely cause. The CDR3 loop reads CASSARGPGFYEQYL. The CDR3 DNA sequence: TGTGCCAGCAGTGCGAGAGGGCCGGGTTTCTACGAGCAGTACCTC. The chain couples TRBV25-1 to TRBJ2-7; weak D call: TRBD2 (5 bases). From germline, CDR1 is MGHDK and CDR2 SYGVNS. V was cut by 4 bases and J by 3 bases, with 16 bases left in between. The CDR3 length is 15 residues.

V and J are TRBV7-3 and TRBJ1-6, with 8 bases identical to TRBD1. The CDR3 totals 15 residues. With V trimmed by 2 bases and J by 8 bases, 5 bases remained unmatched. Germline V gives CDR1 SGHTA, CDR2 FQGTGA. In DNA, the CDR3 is TGTGCCAGCAGCTTATACCAGGGGGCGGATTCACCCCTCCACTTT. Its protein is CASSLYQGADSPLHF.

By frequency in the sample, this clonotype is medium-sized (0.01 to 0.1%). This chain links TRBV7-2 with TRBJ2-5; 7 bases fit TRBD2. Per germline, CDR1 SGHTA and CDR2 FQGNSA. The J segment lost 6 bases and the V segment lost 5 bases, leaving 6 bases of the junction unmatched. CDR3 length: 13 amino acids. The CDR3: CASSHLGGKTQYF. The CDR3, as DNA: TGTGCCAGCAGCCATCTGGGGGGGAAGACCCAGTACTTC.

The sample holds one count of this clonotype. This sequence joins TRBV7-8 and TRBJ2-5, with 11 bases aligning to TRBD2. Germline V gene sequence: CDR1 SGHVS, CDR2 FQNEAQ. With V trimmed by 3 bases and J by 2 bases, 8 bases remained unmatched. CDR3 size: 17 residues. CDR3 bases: TGTGCCAGCAGCTTTGGCTTAGCGGGAGGGCGACAAGAGACCCAGTACTTC. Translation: CASSFGLAGGRQETQYF.

DNA for the CDR3: TGTGCCAGCAGTGCAATTCCCGGGACAGAGAACACTGAAGCTTTCTTT. This sequence encodes CASSAIPGTENTEAFF. The chain has TRBV25-1 and TRBJ1-1; 7 bases are shared with TRBD1. The CDR3 is 16 residues long. Germline CDR1 is MGHDK and CDR2 is SYGVNS. V was clipped by 4 bases and J by 1 base; unmatched bases: 9.

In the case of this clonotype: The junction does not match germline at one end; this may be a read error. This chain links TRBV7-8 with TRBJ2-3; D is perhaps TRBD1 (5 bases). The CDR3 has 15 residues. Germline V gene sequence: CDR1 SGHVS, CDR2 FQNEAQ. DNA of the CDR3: TGTGCCAGCAGCTTAGTTGGGGCTTACACAGATACGCAGTGTTTT. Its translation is CASSLVGAYTDTQCF.

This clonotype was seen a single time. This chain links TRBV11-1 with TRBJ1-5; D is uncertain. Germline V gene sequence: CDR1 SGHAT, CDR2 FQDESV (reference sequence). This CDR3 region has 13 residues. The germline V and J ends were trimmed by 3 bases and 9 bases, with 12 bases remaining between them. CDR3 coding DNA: TGTGCCAGCAGCTTGACGTCCGCCAGGCCCCAGCATTTT. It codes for CASSLTSARPQHF.

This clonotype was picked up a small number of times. The CDR3 sequence is CASSPLLSGAYEQYV. The CDR3 coding sequence is TGTGCCAGCAGTCCCCTATTATCAGGAGCCTACGAGCAGTACGTC. The chain joins TRBV28 to TRBJ2-7; D uncertain. CDR3 size: 15 residues. Germline-derived CDR1 and CDR2 are MDHEN and SYDVKM. V was shortened by 5 bases and J by 2 bases, with 16 bases between the two germline ends.

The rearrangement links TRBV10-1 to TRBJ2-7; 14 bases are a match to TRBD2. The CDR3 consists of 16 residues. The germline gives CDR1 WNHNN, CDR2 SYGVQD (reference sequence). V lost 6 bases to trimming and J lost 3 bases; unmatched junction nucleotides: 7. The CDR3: CASRGTSGRDLYEQYF. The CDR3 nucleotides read TGCGCCAGCAGGGGGACTAGCGGGAGAGATCTCTACGAGCAGTACTTC.

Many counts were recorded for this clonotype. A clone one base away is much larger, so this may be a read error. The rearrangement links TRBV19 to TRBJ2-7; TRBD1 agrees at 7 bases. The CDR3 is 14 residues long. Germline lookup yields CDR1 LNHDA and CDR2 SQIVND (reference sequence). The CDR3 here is CASSWDSGPYGQYF. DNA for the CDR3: TGTGCCAGTAGTTGGGACAGTGGGCCCTACGGGCAGTACTTC.

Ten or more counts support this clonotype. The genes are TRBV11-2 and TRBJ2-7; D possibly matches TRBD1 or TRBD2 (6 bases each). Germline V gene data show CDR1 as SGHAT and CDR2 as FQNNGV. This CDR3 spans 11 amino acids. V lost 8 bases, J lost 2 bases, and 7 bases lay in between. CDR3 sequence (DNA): TGTGCCAGCCGGGGGCCCTACGAGCAGTACTTC. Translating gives CASRGPYEQYF. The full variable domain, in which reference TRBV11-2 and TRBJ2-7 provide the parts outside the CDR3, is EAGVAQSPRYKIIEKRQSVAFWCNPISGHATLYWYQQILGQGPKLLIQFQNNGVVDDSQLPKDRFSAERLKGVDSTLKIQPAKLEDSAVYLCASRGPYEQYFGPGTRLTVT.

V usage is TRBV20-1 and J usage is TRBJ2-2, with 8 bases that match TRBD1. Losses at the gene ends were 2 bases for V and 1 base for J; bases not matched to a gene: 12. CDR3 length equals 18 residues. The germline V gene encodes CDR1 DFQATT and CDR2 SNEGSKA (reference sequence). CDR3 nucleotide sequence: TGCAGTGCTAGATTTTCCTCGGACAGGGACGAGAACACCGGGGAGCTGTTTTTT. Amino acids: CSARFSSDRDENTGELFF.